This T cell receptor beta chain was found in a study of T cells in localized non-small cell lung cancer. Overall study results and limits: Among the top 100 tumor clones, a median 57 appeared in adjacent lung.

Produced via immunoSEQ multiplex PCR; TCRdb's table is partial and in-frame only. Of tens of thousands of clones listed, approximately 80% are singletons. Comments on this clone: Its antigen is undetermined.

This sequence was found in an older male donor with stage III squamous cell lung carcinoma. The sample in question was peripheral blood, obtained before any cancer treatment.

DNA for the CDR3: TGTGCCAGCAGTGAACAGGGGACTAATGAAAAACTGTTTTTT. Translation gives CASSEQGTNEKLFF. The genes are TRBV6-5 and TRBJ1-4; 7 bases are shared with TRBD1. V lost 5 bases and J lost 2; bases outside the gene matches: 2. Germline values: CDR1 MNHEY, CDR2 SVGAGI. The CDR3 has 14 residues.